The 16 T cell receptor beta chains below all came from one sample that was sequenced in a study of blood T cell repertoires in COVID-19. TCRdb's table, derived via immunoSEQ multiplex PCR, lists solely in-frame clones and lacks some. This sample has roughly 150,000 clones, with 86% found just once. Sequencing input: peripheral blood. Receptor source: a woman aged 70 to 79 with acute or convalescent COVID-19.

This rearrangement joins TRBV6-5 to TRBJ2-3; perhaps TRBD1 as D (5 bases). Germline loops: CDR1 MNHEY, CDR2 SVGAGI. The V end was cut by 0 bases, the J end by 4 bases, with 11 bases between. The CDR3 spans 15 residues. CDR3 sequence: CASSYSISRADTQYF. The DNA for the CDR3 is TGTGCCAGCAGTTACTCGATTTCCAGGGCAGATACGCAGTATTTT.

This chain links TRBV18 with TRBJ1-2, with 9 bases identical to TRBD1. V trimming: 3 bases; J trimming: 5 bases; junction bases outside the gene matches: 4. The V gene's germline CDR1 is KGHSH and CDR2 LQKENI. This CDR3 has 14 residues. CDR3 sequence: CASSPGTGQYGYTF. DNA of the CDR3: TGTGCCAGCTCACCCGGGACAGGGCAGTATGGCTACACCTTC.

The chain is built from TRBV4-1 and TRBJ1-5; D is perhaps TRBD1 (6 bases). This CDR3 region has 15 residues. Trimming took off 6 bases at V and 8 bases at J, with 20 bases between the two ends. The V gene's germline CDR1 is MGHRA and CDR2 YSYEKL. The CDR3 is CASSAGTRLSEPQHF. CDR3 nucleotides: TGCGCCAGCAGTGCCGGGACAAGGCTTTCCGAGCCCCAGCATTTT.

The chain links TRBV2 to TRBJ1-1; the match to TRBD1 covers 10 bases. Per germline, CDR1 SNHLY and CDR2 FYNNEI. J was trimmed by 6 bases and V by 10 bases; bases with no gene match: 14. The CDR3 runs to 15 residues. Here the CDR3 DNA reads TGTGCCATCTCAGAGACAGGGGGCGGTTGGGCTGAAGCTTTCTTT. Translating it yields CAISETGGGWAEAFF.

The genes are TRBV27 and TRBJ1-1; D is ambiguous. Germline CDR1 is MNHEY and CDR2 is SMNVEV (reference sequence). The CDR3 runs to 12 residues. V lost 8 bases, J lost 1 base, and 8 bases lay in between. CDR3 nucleotides: TGTGCCAGCCGCCAGGCGAACACTGAAGCTTTCTTT. The encoded protein is CASRQANTEAFF.

The rearrangement links TRBV19 to TRBJ2-3, with 12 bases aligning to TRBD2. The J segment lost 2 bases and the V segment lost 5 bases, leaving 5 bases of the junction unmatched. The CDR3 has 16 amino acids. CDR1 and CDR2 (germline): LNHDA, SQIVND (reference sequence). The CDR3 DNA reads as TGTGCCAGTAGTCTCGGACTAGCGGGACACACAGATACGCAGTATTTT. Amino acid sequence: CASSLGLAGHTDTQYF.

This clone has just one count. The chain uses TRBV7-8 and TRBJ1-5; TRBD1 matches 7 bases. After removal of 2 bases from V and 2 bases from J, the junction contained 9 bases not matched to a gene. Germline lookup yields CDR1 SGHVS and CDR2 FQNEAQ. The CDR3 consists of 17 residues. The CDR3 loop is CASSLLMAGGGNQPQHF. CDR3 nucleotides: TGTGCCAGCAGCTTACTTATGGCAGGGGGAGGCAATCAGCCCCAGCATTTT.

This sequence joins TRBV4-3 and TRBJ2-7; 12 bases map to TRBD2. Looked up from germline, CDR1 is LGHNA and CDR2 is YSLEER. V gave up 4 bases and J gave up 6 bases; unmatched junction bases: 7. The CDR3 length is 15 residues. The CDR3 DNA reads TGCGCCAGCAGCCCCAGACTAGCGGGGGTTTCCGAGCAGTACTTC. Translation gives CASSPRLAGVSEQYF.

The chain carries TRBV19 and TRBJ1-3; D perhaps matches TRBD1 (5 bases). The V gene's germline CDR1 is LNHDA and CDR2 SQIVND (reference sequence). V shed 4 bases and J shed 2 bases, with 12 bases lying between them. CDR3 size: 15 residues. The DNA for the CDR3 is TGTGCCAGTAGTAAGACAGAGAGAACTGGAAACACCATATATTTT. Encoded protein: CASSKTERTGNTIYF. The whole variable domain, remainder taken from reference TRBV19 and TRBJ1-3, is DGGITQSPKYLFRKEGQNVTLSCEQNLNHDAMYWYRQDPGQGLRLIYYSQIVNDFQKGDIAEGYSVSREKKESFPLTVTSAQKNPTAFYLCASSKTERTGNTIYFGEGSWLTVV.

The chain employs TRBV6-1 and TRBJ1-4, with a possible D match to TRBD1 (5 bases). Trimming took off 3 bases at V and 0 bases at J, with 8 bases between the two ends. CDR3 length: 15 amino acids. Germline CDR1 reads MNHNS; CDR2 reads SASEGT. The CDR3 is CASSERQPTNEKLFF. The DNA of the CDR3 is TGTGCCAGCAGTGAGAGACAGCCAACTAATGAAAAACTGTTTTTT.

This sequence joins TRBV18 and TRBJ1-5; possibly TRBD1 for D (5 bases). Trimming took off 1 base at V and 2 bases at J, with 12 bases between the two ends. This CDR3 has 16 amino acids. The germline gives CDR1 KGHSH, CDR2 LQKENI. CDR3 in amino acids: CASSPLGGERNQPQHF. In DNA form, the CDR3 reads TGTGCCAGCTCACCACTCGGGGGGGAACGCAATCAGCCCCAGCATTTT.

This clone has only one observation. The genes are TRBV7-2 and TRBJ1-2, with 7 bases that match TRBD1. V gave up 5 bases and J gave up 4 bases; unmatched junction bases: 4. This CDR3 contains 13 residues. Germline V gene sequence: CDR1 SGHTA, CDR2 FQGNSA. The CDR3 DNA reads as TGTGCCAGCAGCCGGGACAGTTTCTATGGCTACACCTTC. Its translation: CASSRDSFYGYTF. Filled out from reference TRBV7-2 and TRBJ1-2, the complete variable domain reads GAGVSQSPSNKVTEKGKDVELRCDPISGHTALYWYRQSLGQGLEFLIYFQGNSAPDKSGLPSDRFSAERTGGSVSTLTIQRTQQEDSAVYLCASSRDSFYGYTFGSGTRLTVV.

The chain is built from TRBV19 and TRBJ2-2; 7 nucleotides line up with TRBD2. The CDR3 contains 15 residues. In germline, CDR1 is LNHDA, CDR2 SQIVND (reference sequence). Losses at the gene ends were 6 bases for V and 7 bases for J; bases not matched to a gene: 11. CDR3 sequence reads: CASRVRGEFGGELFF. The CDR3 nucleotides read TGTGCCAGTAGAGTCCGGGGGGAATTTGGCGGGGAGCTGTTTTTT.

The V call is TRBV5-1, the J call TRBJ1-3; possibly TRBD1 for D (6 bases). From germline, CDR1 is SGHRS and CDR2 YFSETQ. The length of the CDR3 is 14 residues. The V gene lost 4 bases and the J gene lost 1 base, with 9 bases spanning the gap. The CDR3 here is CASSQGQSGNTIYF. DNA for the CDR3: TGCGCCAGCAGCCAAGGACAGTCTGGAAACACCATATATTTT.

This rearrangement joins TRBV2 to TRBJ1-2; the D is unclear. This CDR3 is 12 amino acids long. Between the trimmed V and J ends, which lost 9 bases and 5 bases, there was a span of 13 bases. The germline V gene encodes CDR1 SNHLY and CDR2 FYNNEI. The CDR3, as DNA: TGTGCCAGTGGCCGGGTAGAGTATGGCTACACCTTC. Translation gives CASGRVEYGYTF.

The chain combines TRBV2 with TRBJ2-7, with D perhaps matching TRBD1 (5 bases). CDR1 is SNHLY and CDR2 is FYNNEI in the germline V gene. The CDR3 extends over 14 amino acids. Trimming left V 3 bases short and J 2 bases short, with 11 bases between. CDR3 sequence (DNA): TGTGCCAGCAGTGATAGAAGGGGCCCCTACGAGCAGTACTTC. Translating gives CASSDRRGPYEQYF.